This entry features one T cell receptor (beta chain) sequence. Its antigen is currently unknown. Clones were sequenced by immunoSEQ multiplex PCR, and TCRdb holds only the in-frame ones, with some missing. Of more than 35,000 clones listed, more than 85% are singletons. The data originate from a study of OX40 agonist ivuxolimab in advanced cancers. On the study more broadly: Checkpoint inhibitors had been given previously to roughly 40% of patients.

Autoimmune disease history or systemic immunosuppression excluded patients. CDR1 is SEHNR, CDR2 FQNEAQ, per germline (reference sequence). V was cut by 6 bases and J by 6 bases, with 11 bases left in between. This CDR3 has 13 residues. Overall study results and limits: Both blood CD4+ and CD8+ T cells showed clonal growth by week 6 at 0.1 to 3.0 mg/kg. CD8+ T cells (on average) carried more expanded clones than CD4+ T cells.

This specimen consisted of CD4+ or CD8+ T cells sorted from blood, obtained in a trial of the OX40 agonist ivuxolimab. The receptor comes from an adult with an advanced solid tumor such as melanoma, head and neck, liver or kidney cancer. The V gene is TRBV7-9, the J gene TRBJ1-4; D not certain. This chain's CDR3 is CASSRQGYEKLFF. The CDR3, as DNA: TGTGCCAGCAGTCGACAAGGGTATGAAAAACTGTTTTTT.